This TCR beta chain was captured by sequencing in a study of blood T cell repertoires in COVID-19. Across the whole study: Donors in the United States, Italy and Spain gave samples during acute or convalescent COVID-19. Nucleic acid was either cDNA or gDNA, and it came from T cells, B-cell-depleted T cells, or PBMCs.

A few counts support this clone. The CDR3 sequence is 16 residues long. Trimming cost V 7 bases and J 1 base; bases outside gene matches: 8. Germline values: CDR1 LNHDA, CDR2 SQIVND (reference sequence). Method: immunoSEQ multiplex PCR; TCRdb's copy keeps in-frame clones and lacks some. The table lists about 180,000 clones, over 80% of them singletons. This sequence originates from a woman aged 40 to 50 with COVID-19, enrolled during active disease. The sequenced material came from peripheral blood. This chain connects TRBV19 to TRBJ1-5; 9 bases match TRBD1. The CDR3 coding sequence is TGTGCCAGTACCAACGGACAGGGGCGGAGCAATCAGCCCCAGCATTTT. It specifies CASTNGQGRSNQPQHF.